Presented here are 5 T cell receptor beta chains from one specimen sequenced in a study of blood T cell repertoires in COVID-19. The assay was immunoSEQ multiplex PCR, and TCRdb's table has in-frame clones only and misses some. The table lists about 220,000 clones, more than 70% of them singletons. Material for sequencing was peripheral blood. Receptor source: a woman older than 75 with acute or convalescent COVID-19.

This chain links TRBV4-1 with TRBJ2-3; 11 nucleotides agree with TRBD1. This CDR3 is built from 15 residues. The germline CDR1 and CDR2 sequences are MGHRA and YSYEKL. V was pared by 4 bases and J by 2 bases, with 2 bases of the junction left unmatched. The CDR3 is CASSRGQGDTDTQYF. CDR3 bases: TGCGCCAGCAGCCGGGGACAGGGGGACACAGATACGCAGTATTTT.

The rearrangement uses TRBV19 and TRBJ1-4, with 10 bases that match TRBD1. The CDR3 has 14 residues. V was clipped by 6 bases and J by 5 bases; unmatched bases: 3. Per germline, CDR1 LNHDA and CDR2 SQIVND (reference sequence). CDR3 bases: TGTGCCAGTAGGATGGACAGGGGGAATGAAAAACTGTTTTTT. Its translation is CASRMDRGNEKLFF. Full variable domain (missing parts from reference TRBV19 and TRBJ1-4): DGGITQSPKYLFRKEGQNVTLSCEQNLNHDAMYWYRQDPGQGLRLIYYSQIVNDFQKGDIAEGYSVSREKKESFPLTVTSAQKNPTAFYLCASRMDRGNEKLFFGSGTQLSVL.

The rearrangement uses TRBV5-4 and TRBJ1-1; D is ambiguous. V was pared by 4 bases and J by 0 bases, with 7 bases between. Germline V gene data show CDR1 as SGHNT and CDR2 as YYREEE (reference sequence). This CDR3 contains 13 residues. The chain's CDR3 is CASSIGLNTEAFF. As DNA, the CDR3 is TGTGCCAGCAGCATTGGGCTGAACACTGAAGCTTTCTTT.

V is TRBV4-3 and J is TRBJ2-2; D is perhaps TRBD1 (6 bases). From germline, CDR1 is LGHNA and CDR2 YSLEER. This CDR3 spans 15 amino acids. Trimming stripped 4 bases from V and 6 bases from J, with 15 bases between. DNA of the CDR3: TGCGCCAGCAGCCGTGTGACAGGACTCCCCGGGGAGCTGTTTTTT. Amino acid sequence: CASSRVTGLPGELFF.

The chain uses TRBV12-3 or TRBV12-4 and TRBJ1-1; no reliable D call. Between the trimmed V and J ends, which lost 0 bases and 7 bases, there was a span of 6 bases. The CDR3 runs to 12 residues. The chain's CDR3 is CASSLARGEAFF. The CDR3, as DNA: TGTGCCAGCAGTTTAGCGCGCGGTGAAGCTTTCTTT.